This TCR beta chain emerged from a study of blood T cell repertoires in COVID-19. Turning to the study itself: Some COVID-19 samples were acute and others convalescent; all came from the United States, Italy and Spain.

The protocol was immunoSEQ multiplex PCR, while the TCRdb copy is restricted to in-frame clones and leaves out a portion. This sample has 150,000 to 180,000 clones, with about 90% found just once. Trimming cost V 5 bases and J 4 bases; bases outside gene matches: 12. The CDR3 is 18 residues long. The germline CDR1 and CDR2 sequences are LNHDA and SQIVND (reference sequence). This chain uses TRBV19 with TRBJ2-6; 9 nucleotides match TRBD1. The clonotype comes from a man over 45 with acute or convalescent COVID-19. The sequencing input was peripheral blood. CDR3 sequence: CASSSKQGALAGANVLTF. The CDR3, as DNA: TGTGCCAGTAGTTCTAAACAGGGGGCATTAGCAGGGGCCAACGTCCTGACTTTC.